These 8 T cell receptor beta chains were sequenced from one sample in a study of response to subunit inactivated influenza vaccine. TCRdb recomputed calls from the RT-PCR reads with MiXCR, one row per CDR3 protein. The table shows about 520,000 distinct CDR3 sequences, with over 25% occurring only once. Sequenced material: CD4+ T cells sorted from PBMCs, taken about 5 days after vaccination. The origin of the receptors is a man aged 50 to 59 who received an inactivated influenza vaccine.

This clonotype was observed a single time. The genes are TRBV7-2 and TRBJ1-1, with 7 bases that match TRBD1. This CDR3 comprises 14 residues. Germline lookup yields CDR1 SGHTA and CDR2 FQGNSA. V trimming: 2 bases; J trimming: 3 bases; junction bases outside the gene matches: 3. CDR3 nucleotides: TGTGCCAGCAGCTTAAATAGGGGGCACACTGAAGCTTTCTTT. The encoded protein is CASSLNRGHTEAFF.

The gene calls are TRBV29-1 and TRBJ2-2, with D perhaps TRBD2 (6 bases). The germline gives CDR1 SQVTM, CDR2 ANQGSEA. The V and J ends lost 7 bases and 5 bases respectively, with 17 bases between them. The CDR3 loop spans 14 amino acids. CDR3 sequence (DNA): TGCAGCGCGGAGGGGAGTTGGGGGACCGGGGAGCTGTTTTTT. This translates into CSAEGSWGTGELFF.

The chain combines TRBV12-5 with TRBJ2-2, with D possibly TRBD2 on 6 matching bases. Trimming shortened V by 0 bases and J by 0 bases, and 8 bases separated the two germline ends. CDR3 length: 16 amino acids. Per the germline V gene, CDR1 is LGHNT and CDR2 is FRNRAP. The CDR3 spells CASGLVLAANTGELFF. The CDR3 DNA reads TGTGCTAGTGGTTTGGTACTAGCCGCGAACACCGGGGAGCTGTTTTTT.

V gene TRBV5-5 combines with J gene TRBJ2-1; D gene ambiguous. This CDR3 region has 17 residues. Looked up from germline, CDR1 is SGHKS and CDR2 is YYEKEE (reference sequence). Trimming shortened V by 7 bases and J by 2 bases, and 22 bases separated the two germline ends. CDR3 sequence (DNA): TGTGCCAGCGGCCTCGGTTGCCGTGGCTATCCCTACAATGAGCAGTTCTTC. It codes for CASGLGCRGYPYNEQFF.

The rearrangement uses TRBV12-3 or TRBV12-4 and TRBJ2-1, with D possibly being TRBD2 (5 bases). The V end lost 5 bases, the J end lost 9 bases, and 20 bases lay between the germline ends. There are 15 residues in the CDR3. The CDR3 spells CASSRMTIGSSEQFF. In DNA, the CDR3 is TGTGCCAGCAGTCGGATGACAATAGGGAGTTCTGAGCAGTTCTTC.

The chain carries TRBV25-1 and TRBJ1-6; D gene ambiguous. Germline V gene lookup returns CDR1 MGHDK and CDR2 SYGVNS. This CDR3 contains 12 residues. The ends were cut back, 7 bases at V and 7 bases at J, with 8 bases in the middle. CDR3 residues: CASTGGNSPLHF. The CDR3, as DNA: TGTGCCAGCACCGGAGGGAATTCACCCCTCCACTTT.

This clonotype was found a few times. The V and J genes are TRBV12-3 or TRBV12-4 and TRBJ2-4, with no clear D. With 3 bases removed from V and 1 base from J, the gap between germline ends came to 10 bases. This CDR3 is built from 15 residues. CDR3 nucleotides: TGTGCCAGCAGTTTTGCACTTAGGGCCAAAAACATTCAGTACTTC. Encoded protein: CASSFALRAKNIQYF.

This clonotype has only a few counts. V and J are TRBV12-3 or TRBV12-4 and TRBJ2-4; D not certain. Trimming took 3 bases from V and 6 from J, leaving 12 bases between them. The CDR3 has 14 residues. CDR3 in DNA: TGTGCCAGCAGTTTTACAGATACCAGAAACATTCAGTACTTC. As protein: CASSFTDTRNIQYF.